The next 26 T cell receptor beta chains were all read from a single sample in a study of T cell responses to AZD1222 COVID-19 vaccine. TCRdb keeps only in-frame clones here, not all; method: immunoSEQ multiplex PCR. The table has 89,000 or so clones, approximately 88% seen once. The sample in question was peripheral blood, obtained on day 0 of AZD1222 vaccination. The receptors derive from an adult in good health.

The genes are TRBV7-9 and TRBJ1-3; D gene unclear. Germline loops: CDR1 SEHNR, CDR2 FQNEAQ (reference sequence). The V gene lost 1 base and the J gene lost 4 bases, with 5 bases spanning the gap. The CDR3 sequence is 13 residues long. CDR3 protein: CASSLEEGNTIYF. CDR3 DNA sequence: TGTGCCAGCAGCTTAGAGGAGGGAAACACCATATATTTT.

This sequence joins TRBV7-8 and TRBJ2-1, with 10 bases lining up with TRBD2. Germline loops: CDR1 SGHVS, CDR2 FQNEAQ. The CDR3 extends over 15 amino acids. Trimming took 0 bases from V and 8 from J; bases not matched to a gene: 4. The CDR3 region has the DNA TGTGCCAGCAGCTTAGCCGGGACTAGCGAGCATGAGCAGTTCTTC. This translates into CASSLAGTSEHEQFF.

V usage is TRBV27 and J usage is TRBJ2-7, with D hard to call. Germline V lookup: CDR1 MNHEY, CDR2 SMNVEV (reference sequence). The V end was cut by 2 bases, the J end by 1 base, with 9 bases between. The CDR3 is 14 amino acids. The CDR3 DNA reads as TGTGCCAGCAGTTTAGTAGGCCGATCCTACGAGCAGTACTTC. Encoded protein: CASSLVGRSYEQYF.

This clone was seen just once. CDR3 sequence: CATSGRYSYEQYF. Written as DNA, the CDR3 is TGTGCCACCAGCGGCAGGTACTCCTACGAGCAGTACTTC. The V and J genes are TRBV15 and TRBJ2-7; D not resolved. Germline CDR1 LNHNV, CDR2 YYDKDF (reference sequence). The CDR3 spans 13 residues. V was clipped by 5 bases and J by 0 bases, with 8 bases between them.

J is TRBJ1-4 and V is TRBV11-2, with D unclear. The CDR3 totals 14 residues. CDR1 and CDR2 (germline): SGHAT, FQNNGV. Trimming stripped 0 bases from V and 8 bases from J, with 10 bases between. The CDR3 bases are TGTGCCAGCAGCTTAGATCTTATCATGGAAAAACTGTTTTTT. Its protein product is CASSLDLIMEKLFF.

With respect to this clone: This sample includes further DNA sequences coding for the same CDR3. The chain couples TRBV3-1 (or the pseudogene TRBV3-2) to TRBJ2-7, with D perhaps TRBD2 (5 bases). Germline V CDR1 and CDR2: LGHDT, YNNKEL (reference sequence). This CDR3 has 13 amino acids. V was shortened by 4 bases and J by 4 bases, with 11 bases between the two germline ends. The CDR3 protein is CASSPESGYEQYF. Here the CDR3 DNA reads TGTGCCAGCAGCCCTGAGTCGGGGTACGAGCAGTACTTC.

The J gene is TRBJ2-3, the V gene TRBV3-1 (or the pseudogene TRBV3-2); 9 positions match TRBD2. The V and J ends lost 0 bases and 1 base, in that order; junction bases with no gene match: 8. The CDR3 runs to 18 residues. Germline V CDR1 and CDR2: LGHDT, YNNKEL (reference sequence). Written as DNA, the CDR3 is TGTGCCAGCAGCCAAGAGATCCCTGGCGGGAGGGGCACAGATACGCAGTATTTT. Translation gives CASSQEIPGGRGTDTQYF.

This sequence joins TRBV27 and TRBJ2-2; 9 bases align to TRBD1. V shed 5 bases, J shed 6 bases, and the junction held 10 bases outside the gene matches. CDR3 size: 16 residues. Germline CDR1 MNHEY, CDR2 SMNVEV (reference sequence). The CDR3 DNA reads TGTGCCAGCAGTATTACAGGGGGCGTGGGGGCCGGGGAGCTGTTTTTT. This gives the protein CASSITGGVGAGELFF.

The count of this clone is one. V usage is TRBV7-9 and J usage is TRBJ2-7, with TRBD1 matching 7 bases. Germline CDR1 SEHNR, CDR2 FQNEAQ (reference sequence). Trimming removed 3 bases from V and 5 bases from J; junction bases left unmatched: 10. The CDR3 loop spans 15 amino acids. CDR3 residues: CASSLTTGRQNEQYF. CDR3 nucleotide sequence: TGTGCCAGCAGCTTGACGACAGGGCGTCAGAACGAGCAGTACTTC.

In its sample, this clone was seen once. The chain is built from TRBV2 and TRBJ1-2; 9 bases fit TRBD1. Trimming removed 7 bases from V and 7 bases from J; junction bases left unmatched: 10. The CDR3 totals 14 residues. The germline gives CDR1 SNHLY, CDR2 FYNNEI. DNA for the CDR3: TGTGCCAGCACCAGACAGGGGGGAATAGCTGGCTACACCTTC. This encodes CASTRQGGIAGYTF.

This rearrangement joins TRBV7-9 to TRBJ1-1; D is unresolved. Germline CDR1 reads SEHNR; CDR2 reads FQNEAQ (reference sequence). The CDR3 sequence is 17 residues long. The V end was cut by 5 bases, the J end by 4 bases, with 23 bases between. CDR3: CASSKLQPVHNPTEAFF. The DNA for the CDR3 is TGTGCCAGCAGCAAACTTCAGCCGGTTCACAATCCCACTGAAGCTTTCTTT.

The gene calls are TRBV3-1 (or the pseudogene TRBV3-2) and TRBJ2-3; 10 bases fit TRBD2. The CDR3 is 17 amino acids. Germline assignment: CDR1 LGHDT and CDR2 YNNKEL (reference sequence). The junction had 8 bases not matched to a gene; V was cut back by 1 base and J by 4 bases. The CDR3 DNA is TGTGCCAGCAGCCAAGCCGGTGCTAGCGGGAGCGCAGATACGCAGTATTTT. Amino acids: CASSQAGASGSADTQYF.

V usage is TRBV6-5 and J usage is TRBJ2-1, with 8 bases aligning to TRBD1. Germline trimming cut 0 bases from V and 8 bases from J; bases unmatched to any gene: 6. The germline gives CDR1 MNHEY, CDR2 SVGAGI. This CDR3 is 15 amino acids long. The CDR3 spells CASSYSFGQGDEQFF. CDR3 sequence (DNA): TGTGCCAGCAGTTACTCCTTTGGACAGGGCGATGAGCAGTTCTTC.

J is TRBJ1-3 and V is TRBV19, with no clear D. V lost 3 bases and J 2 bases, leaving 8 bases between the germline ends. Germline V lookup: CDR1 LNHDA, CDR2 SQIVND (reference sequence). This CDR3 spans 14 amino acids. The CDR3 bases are TGTGCCAGTAGTATCTTGACGGCTGGAAACACCATATATTTT. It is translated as CASSILTAGNTIYF.

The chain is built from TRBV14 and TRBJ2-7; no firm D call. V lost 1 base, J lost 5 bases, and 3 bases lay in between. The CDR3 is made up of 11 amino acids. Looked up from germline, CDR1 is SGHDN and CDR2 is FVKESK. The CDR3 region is CASSQGHEQYF. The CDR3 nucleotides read TGTGCCAGCAGCCAAGGGCACGAGCAGTACTTC.

The CDR3 region has the DNA TGTGCCAGCAGTGATCCAGTAGACACTGAAGCTTTCTTT. Translating gives CASSDPVDTEAFF. The chain carries TRBV2 and TRBJ1-1; D gene ambiguous. Germline CDR1 is SNHLY and CDR2 is FYNNEI. This CDR3 contains 13 residues. Trimming cost V 3 bases and J 3 bases, with 8 bases left between them.

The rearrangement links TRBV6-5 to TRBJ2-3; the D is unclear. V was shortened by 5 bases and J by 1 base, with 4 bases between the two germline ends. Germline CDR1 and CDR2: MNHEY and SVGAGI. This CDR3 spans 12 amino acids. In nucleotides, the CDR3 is TGTGCCAGCAGTCGCGGCACAGATACGCAGTATTTT. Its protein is CASSRGTDTQYF.

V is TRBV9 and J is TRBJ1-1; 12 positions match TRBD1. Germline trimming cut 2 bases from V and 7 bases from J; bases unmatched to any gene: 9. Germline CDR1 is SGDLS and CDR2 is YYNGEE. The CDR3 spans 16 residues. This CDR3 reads CASSVGGQGAVGEAFF. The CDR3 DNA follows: TGTGCCAGCAGCGTTGGGGGACAGGGGGCAGTCGGTGAAGCTTTCTTT.

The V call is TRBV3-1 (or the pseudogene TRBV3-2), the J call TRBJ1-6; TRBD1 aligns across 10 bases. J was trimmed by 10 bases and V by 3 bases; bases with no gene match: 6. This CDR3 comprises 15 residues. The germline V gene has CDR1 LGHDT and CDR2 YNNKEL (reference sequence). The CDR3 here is CASSQGTGVRSPLHF. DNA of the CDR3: TGTGCCAGCAGCCAGGGGACAGGGGTCAGGTCACCCCTCCACTTT.

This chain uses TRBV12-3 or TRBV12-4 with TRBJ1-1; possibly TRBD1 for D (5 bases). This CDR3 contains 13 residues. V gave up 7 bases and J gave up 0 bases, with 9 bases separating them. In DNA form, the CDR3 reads TGTGCCAGCACCCCGACAGTGAACACTGAAGCTTTCTTT. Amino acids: CASTPTVNTEAFF.

CDR3 DNA: TGTGCCAGCAGGCTAGGACAGGCAAATAATTCACCCCTCCACTTT. Translated: CASRLGQANNSPLHF. This sequence joins TRBV6-5 and TRBJ1-6, with TRBD1 matching 7 bases. CDR3 length equals 15 residues. Germline V gene lookup returns CDR1 MNHEY and CDR2 SVGAGI. V dropped 6 bases and J dropped 5; count of bases not matched to a gene: 7.

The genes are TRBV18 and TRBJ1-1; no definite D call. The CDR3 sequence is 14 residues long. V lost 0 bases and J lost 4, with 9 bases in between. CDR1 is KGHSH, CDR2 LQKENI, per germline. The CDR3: CASSPPGGGTEAFF. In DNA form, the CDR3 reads TGTGCCAGCTCACCACCGGGAGGAGGCACTGAAGCTTTCTTT.

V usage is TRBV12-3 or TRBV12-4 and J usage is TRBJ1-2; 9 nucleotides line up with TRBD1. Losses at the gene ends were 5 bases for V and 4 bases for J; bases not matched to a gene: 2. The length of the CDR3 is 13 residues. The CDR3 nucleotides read TGTGCCAGCAGTACAGGGGGCGCCTATGGCTACACCTTC. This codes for CASSTGGAYGYTF.

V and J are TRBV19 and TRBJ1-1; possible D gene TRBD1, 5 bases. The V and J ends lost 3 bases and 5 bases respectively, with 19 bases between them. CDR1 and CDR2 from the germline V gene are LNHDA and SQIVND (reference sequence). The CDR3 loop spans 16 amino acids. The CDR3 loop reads CASSMGLTGSGTEAFF. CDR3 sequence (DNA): TGTGCCAGTAGTATGGGGCTAACGGGTTCAGGGACTGAAGCTTTCTTT.

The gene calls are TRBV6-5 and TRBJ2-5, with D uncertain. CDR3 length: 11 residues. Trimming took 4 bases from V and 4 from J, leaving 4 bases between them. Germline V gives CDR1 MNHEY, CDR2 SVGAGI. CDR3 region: CASSSSETQYF. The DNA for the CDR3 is TGTGCCAGCAGTTCCTCAGAGACCCAGTACTTC.

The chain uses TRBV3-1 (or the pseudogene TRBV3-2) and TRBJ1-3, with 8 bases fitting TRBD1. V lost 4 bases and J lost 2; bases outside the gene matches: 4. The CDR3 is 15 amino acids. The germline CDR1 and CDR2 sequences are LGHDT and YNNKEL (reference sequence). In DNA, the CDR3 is TGTGCCAGCAGCCCCCGGACAGGGCCTGGAAACACCATATATTTT. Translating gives CASSPRTGPGNTIYF.